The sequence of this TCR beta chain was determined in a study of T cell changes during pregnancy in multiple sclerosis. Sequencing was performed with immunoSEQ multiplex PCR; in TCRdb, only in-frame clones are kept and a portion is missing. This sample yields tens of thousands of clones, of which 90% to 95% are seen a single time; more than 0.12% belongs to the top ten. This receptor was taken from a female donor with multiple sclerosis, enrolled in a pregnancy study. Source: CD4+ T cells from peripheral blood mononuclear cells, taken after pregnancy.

For the CDR3, the DNA is TGTGCCAGCATCTACACCGGGGATGAGCAGTTCTTC. Its protein is CASIYTGDEQFF. The chain has TRBV6-6 and TRBJ2-1; D may be TRBD2 (5 bases). The CDR3 has 12 residues. Per germline, CDR1 MNHNY and CDR2 SVGAGI (reference sequence). The V and J ends lost 7 bases and 8 bases respectively, with 12 bases between them.